This T cell receptor beta chain was recorded in a study of cytomegalovirus exposure and HLA in healthy donors. The germline gives CDR1 SGHRS, CDR2 YFSETQ. J lost 7 bases, V lost 4 bases, and 7 bases had no gene match. The CDR3 has 13 residues. It was with 60 Vbeta and 13 Jbeta primers that the PCR ran. The protocol was immunoSEQ multiplex PCR, while the TCRdb copy is restricted to in-frame clones and leaves out a portion. The table lists around 120,000 clones, about 70% of them singletons. As to this clone: The antigen is not known.

General study points: Within the data, a cluster of highly shared sequence variants was likely a sequencing artifact. Differences between HLA loci emerged in a later analysis of TCR association rates, with DRB1 most and HLA-C fewest.

The clonotype originates from a woman aged 55-69 years in good health and CMV-seropositive. The V gene is TRBV5-1, the J gene TRBJ1-1, with 7 nucleotides matching TRBD1. The sample comprised PBMCs. The CDR3 coding sequence is TGCGCCAGCAGCATTGCCGGGACAGTTGAAGCTTTCTTT. Residues: CASSIAGTVEAFF.